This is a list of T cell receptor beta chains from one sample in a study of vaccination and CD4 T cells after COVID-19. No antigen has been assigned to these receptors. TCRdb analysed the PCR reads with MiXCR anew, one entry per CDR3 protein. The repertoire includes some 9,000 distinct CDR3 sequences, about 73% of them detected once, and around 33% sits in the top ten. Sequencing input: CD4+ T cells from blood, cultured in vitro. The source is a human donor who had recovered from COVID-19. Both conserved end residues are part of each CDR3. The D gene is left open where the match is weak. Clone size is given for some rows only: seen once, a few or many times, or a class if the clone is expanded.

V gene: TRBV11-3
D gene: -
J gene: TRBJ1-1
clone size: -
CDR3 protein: CASSLALLNTEAFF
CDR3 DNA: TGTGCCAGCAGCTTAGCTCTACTGAACACTGAAGCTTTCTTT

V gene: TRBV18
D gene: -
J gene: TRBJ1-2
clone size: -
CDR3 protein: CASSPEGDYGYTF
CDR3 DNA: TGTGCCAGCTCACCAGAGGGGGACTATGGCTACACCTTC

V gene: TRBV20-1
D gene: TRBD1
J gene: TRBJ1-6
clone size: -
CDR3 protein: CSARADRGDNSPLHF
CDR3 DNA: TGCAGTGCTAGGGCCGACAGGGGGGATAATTCACCCCTCCACTTT

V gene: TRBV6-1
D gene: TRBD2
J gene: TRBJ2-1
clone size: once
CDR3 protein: CASLQRGGSRNEQFF
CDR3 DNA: TGTGCCAGCTTGCAGCGGGGGGGCAGTAGGAATGAGCAGTTCTTC

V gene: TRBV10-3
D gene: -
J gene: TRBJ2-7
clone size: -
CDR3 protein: CAISESRKTLYEQYF
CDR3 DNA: TGTGCCATCAGTGAGTCCAGGAAGACCCTCTACGAGCAGTACTTC

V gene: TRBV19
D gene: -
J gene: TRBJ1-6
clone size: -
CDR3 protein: CASSMLGSRGPLHF
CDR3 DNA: TGTGCCAGTAGTATGCTGGGCAGCCGGGGACCCCTCCACTTT

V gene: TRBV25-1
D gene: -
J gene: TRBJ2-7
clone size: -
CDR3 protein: CASSGFSEQYF
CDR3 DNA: TGTGCCAGCAGTGGCTTCTCCGAGCAGTACTTC

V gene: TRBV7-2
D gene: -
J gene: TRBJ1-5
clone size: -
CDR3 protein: CASSLMGLNQPQHF
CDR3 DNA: TGTGCCAGCAGCTTAATGGGCCTAAATCAGCCCCAGCATTTT

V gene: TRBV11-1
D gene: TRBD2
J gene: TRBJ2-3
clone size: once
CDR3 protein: CASSELAGDTQYF
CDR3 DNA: TGTGCCAGCAGCGAACTAGCGGGGGATACGCAGTATTTT

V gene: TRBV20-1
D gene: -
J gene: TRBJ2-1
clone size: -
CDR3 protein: CSARDGGRSSYNEQFF
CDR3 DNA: TGCAGTGCTAGAGATGGAGGGCGAAGCTCCTACAATGAGCAGTTCTTC

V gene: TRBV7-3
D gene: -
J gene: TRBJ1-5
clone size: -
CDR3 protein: CASSLKSPRSNQPQHF
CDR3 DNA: TGTGCCAGCAGCTTAAAGTCCCCCAGGAGCAATCAGCCCCAGCATTTT

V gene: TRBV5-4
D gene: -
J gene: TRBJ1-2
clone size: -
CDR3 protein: CASSSRQAGGYGYTF
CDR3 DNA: TGTGCCAGCAGCTCCCGACAGGCGGGTGGCTATGGCTACACCTTC

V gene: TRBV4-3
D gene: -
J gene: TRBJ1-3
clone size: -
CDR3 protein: CASSQEPGHTSGNTIYF
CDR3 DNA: TGCGCCAGCAGCCAGGAACCGGGACATACCTCTGGAAACACCATATATTTT

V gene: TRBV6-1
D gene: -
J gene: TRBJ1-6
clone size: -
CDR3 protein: CAISESNNNSPLHF
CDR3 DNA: TGTGCCATCAGTGAGTCTAATAATAATTCACCCCTCCACTTT

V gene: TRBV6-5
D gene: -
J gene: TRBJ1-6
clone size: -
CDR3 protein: CASSSGRGMNSPLHF
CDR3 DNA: TGTGCCAGCAGTTCCGGGAGGGGCATGAATTCACCCCTCCACTTT

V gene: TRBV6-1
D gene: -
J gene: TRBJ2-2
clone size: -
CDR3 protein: CASSGGTATGELFF
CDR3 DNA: TGTGCCAGCAGTGGGGGGACGGCCACCGGGGAGCTGTTTTTT

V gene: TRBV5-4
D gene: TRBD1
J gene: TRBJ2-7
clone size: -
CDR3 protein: CASSLGSGGVGYEQYF
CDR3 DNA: TGTGCCAGCAGCTTGGGGTCAGGGGGCGTGGGCTACGAGCAGTACTTC

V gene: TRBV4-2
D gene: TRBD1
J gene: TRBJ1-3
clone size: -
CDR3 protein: CASSQGTGAGNTIYF
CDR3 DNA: TGTGCCAGCAGCCAAGGGACAGGGGCTGGAAACACCATATATTTT

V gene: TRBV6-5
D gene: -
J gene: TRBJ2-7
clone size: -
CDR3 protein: CASSYLLGTSHEQYF
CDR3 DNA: TGTGCCAGCAGTTATCTCCTAGGTACTAGCCACGAGCAGTACTTC

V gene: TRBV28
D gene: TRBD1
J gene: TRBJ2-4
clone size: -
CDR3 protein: CASMGQEIAKNIQYF
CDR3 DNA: TGTGCCAGCATGGGACAGGAGATAGCCAAAAACATTCAGTACTTC

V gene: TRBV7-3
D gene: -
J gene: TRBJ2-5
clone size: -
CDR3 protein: CASSLGSAQETQYF
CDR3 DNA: TGTGCCAGCAGCTTGGGTTCAGCACAAGAGACCCAGTACTTC

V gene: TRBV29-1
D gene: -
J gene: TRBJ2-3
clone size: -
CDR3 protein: CSVGGRTTDTQYF
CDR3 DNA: TGCAGCGTTGGAGGACGAACGACAGATACGCAGTATTTT

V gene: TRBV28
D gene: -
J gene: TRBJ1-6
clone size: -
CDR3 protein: CASSLKGGLRSPLHF
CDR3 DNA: TGTGCCAGCAGTTTAAAGGGTGGGCTCCGATCACCCCTCCACTTT

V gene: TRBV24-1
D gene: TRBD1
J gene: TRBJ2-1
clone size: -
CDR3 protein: CATSVQGYEQFF
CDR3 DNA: TGTGCCACCAGTGTACAGGGGTATGAGCAGTTCTTC

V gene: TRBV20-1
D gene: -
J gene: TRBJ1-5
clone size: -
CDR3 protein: CSGGRGNQPQHF
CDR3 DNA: TGCAGTGGGGGGAGGGGGAATCAGCCCCAGCATTTT

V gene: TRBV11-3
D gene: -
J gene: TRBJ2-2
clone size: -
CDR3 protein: CASSFLDGELFF
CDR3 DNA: TGTGCCAGCAGCTTTCTGGACGGGGAGCTGTTTTTT

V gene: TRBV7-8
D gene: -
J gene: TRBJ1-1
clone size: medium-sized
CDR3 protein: CASSPGTMNTEAFF
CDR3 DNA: TGTGCCAGCAGCCCCGGAACAATGAACACTGAAGCTTTCTTT

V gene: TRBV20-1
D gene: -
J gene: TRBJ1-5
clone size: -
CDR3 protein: CSAREMGRWDSNQPQHF
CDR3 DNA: TGCAGTGCTAGAGAAATGGGAAGGTGGGACAGCAATCAGCCCCAGCATTTT